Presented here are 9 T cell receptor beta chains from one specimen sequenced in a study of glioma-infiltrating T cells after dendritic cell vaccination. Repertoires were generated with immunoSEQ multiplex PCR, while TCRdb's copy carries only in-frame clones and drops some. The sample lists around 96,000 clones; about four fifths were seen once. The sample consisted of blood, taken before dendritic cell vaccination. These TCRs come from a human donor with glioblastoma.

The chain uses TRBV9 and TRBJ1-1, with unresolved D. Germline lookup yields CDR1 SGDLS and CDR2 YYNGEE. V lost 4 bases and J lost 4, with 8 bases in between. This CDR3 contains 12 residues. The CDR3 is CASSPRFTEAFF. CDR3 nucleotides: TGTGCCAGCAGCCCCCGGTTCACTGAAGCTTTCTTT.

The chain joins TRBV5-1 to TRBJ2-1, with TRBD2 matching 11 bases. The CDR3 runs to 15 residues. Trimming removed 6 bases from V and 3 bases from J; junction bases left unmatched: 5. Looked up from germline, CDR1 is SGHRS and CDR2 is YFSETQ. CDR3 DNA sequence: TGCGCCAGCAACTTAGCGGGAGGGTTCTACAATGAGCAGTTCTTC. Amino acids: CASNLAGGFYNEQFF.

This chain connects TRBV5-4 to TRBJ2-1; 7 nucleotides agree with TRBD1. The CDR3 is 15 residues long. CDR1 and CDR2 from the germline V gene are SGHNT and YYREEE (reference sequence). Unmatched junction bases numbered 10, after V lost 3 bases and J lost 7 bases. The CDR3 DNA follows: TGTGCCAGCAGCTGGGGGATGACAGGGACGAATGAGCAGTTCTTC. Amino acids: CASSWGMTGTNEQFF.

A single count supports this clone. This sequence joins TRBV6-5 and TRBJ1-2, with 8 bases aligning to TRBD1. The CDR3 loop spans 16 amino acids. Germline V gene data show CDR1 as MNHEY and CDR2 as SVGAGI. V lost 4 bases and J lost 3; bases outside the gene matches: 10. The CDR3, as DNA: TGTGCCAGCAGTTCCCTGTCAGGGGGCCTTCACTATGGCTACACCTTC. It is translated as CASSSLSGGLHYGYTF.

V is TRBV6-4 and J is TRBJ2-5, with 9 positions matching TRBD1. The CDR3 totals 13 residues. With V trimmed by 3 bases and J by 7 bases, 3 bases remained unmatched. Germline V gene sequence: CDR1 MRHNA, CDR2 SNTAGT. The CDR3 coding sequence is TGTGCCAGCAGTGAGACAGGGGGGACGACCCAGTACTTC. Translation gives CASSETGGTTQYF.

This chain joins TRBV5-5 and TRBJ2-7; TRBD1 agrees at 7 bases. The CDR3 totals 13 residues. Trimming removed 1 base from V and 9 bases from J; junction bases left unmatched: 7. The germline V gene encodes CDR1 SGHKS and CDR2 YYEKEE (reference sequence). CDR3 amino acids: CASSLWQGVRQYF. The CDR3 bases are TGTGCCAGCAGCTTGTGGCAGGGGGTTCGGCAGTACTTC.

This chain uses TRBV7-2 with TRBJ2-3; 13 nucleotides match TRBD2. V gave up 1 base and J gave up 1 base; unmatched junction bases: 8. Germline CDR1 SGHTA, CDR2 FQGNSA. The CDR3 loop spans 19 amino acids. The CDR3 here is CASSLERYGLAGGTDTQYF. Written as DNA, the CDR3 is TGTGCCAGCAGCTTAGAGCGTTATGGACTAGCGGGGGGCACAGATACGCAGTATTTT.

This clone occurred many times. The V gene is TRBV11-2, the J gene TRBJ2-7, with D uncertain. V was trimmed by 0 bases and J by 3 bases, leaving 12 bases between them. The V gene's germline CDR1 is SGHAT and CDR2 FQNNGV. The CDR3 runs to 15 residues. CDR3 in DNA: TGTGCCAGCAGCTTAGACAGAGTCAGAGGCTACGAGCAGTACTTC. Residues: CASSLDRVRGYEQYF.

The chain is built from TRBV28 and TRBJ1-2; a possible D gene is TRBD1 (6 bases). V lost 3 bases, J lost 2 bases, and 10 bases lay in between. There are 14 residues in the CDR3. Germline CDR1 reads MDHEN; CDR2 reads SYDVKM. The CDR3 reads CASSLGQANYGYTF. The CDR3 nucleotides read TGTGCCAGCAGTTTGGGACAAGCCAACTATGGCTACACCTTC.